Shown below are 19 T cell receptor beta chains from a single sample sequenced in a study of vaccination effects on CD4 cells after COVID-19. These TCRs' antigens remain unknown. The ViraFEST assay expanded antigen-specific CD4+ T cells with viral peptide pools before sequencing. Scientists isolated CD4+ T cells after an approximately 11-day culture period ended. By PCR, the person was confirmed to have had SARS-CoV-2 infection between March and December 2020. Vaccine administered to participants consisted of two doses of either BNT162b2 or mRNA-1273. The repertoire was sequenced with immunoSEQ multiplex PCR; TCRdb's copy has only in-frame clones and lacks some. The sample includes 15,000 to 20,000 clones, around 80% of them seen just once. The specimen was CD4+ T cells from PBMCs cultured with SARS-CoV-2 spike peptides, collected after COVID-19 vaccination. These receptors were collected from a human donor who had a prior SARS-CoV-2 infection.

The rearrangement joins TRBV13 to TRBJ1-1, with TRBD1 matching over 9 bases. Germline lookup yields CDR1 PRHDT and CDR2 FYEKMQ (reference sequence). The CDR3 is made up of 15 amino acids. The junction had 8 bases not matched to a gene; V was cut back by 4 bases and J by 5 bases. CDR3 amino acids: CASSWGDRGRTEAFF. In DNA, the CDR3 is TGTGCCAGCAGCTGGGGCGACAGGGGGAGGACTGAAGCTTTCTTT.

The chain links TRBV2 to TRBJ2-1; 15 bases fit TRBD2. Per germline, CDR1 SNHLY and CDR2 FYNNEI. The length of the CDR3 is 14 residues. J was trimmed by 7 bases and V by 9 bases; bases with no gene match: 4. For the CDR3, the DNA is TGTGCCAGGGGGACTAGCGGGGGGTGGAATGAGCAGTTCTTC. Its translation: CARGTSGGWNEQFF.

The chain recombines TRBV12-5 with TRBJ2-7, with a possible D match to TRBD1 (6 bases). V was clipped by 9 bases and J by 3 bases, with 18 bases between them. This CDR3 comprises 14 residues. Germline V lookup: CDR1 LGHNT, CDR2 FRNRAP. The CDR3, as DNA: TGTGCTAGCGGTGACAGGCCAAATAGCTACGAGCAGTACTTC. Residues: CASGDRPNSYEQYF.

This chain joins TRBV7-2 and TRBJ2-2, with D possibly TRBD1 on 5 matching bases. The CDR3 is made up of 16 amino acids. V lost 1 base, J lost 6 bases, and 15 bases lay in between. CDR1 is SGHTA and CDR2 is FQGNSA in the germline V gene. The CDR3 sequence: CASSLEGYGAAGELFF. CDR3 in DNA: TGTGCCAGCAGCTTAGAAGGATATGGGGCGGCCGGGGAGCTGTTTTTT.

The J gene is TRBJ2-3, the V gene TRBV7-3; 10 nucleotides line up with TRBD2. V shed 1 base, J shed 3 bases, and the junction held 7 bases outside the gene matches. The CDR3 runs to 17 residues. The germline V gene encodes CDR1 SGHTA and CDR2 FQGTGA. The CDR3 DNA reads TGTGCCAGCAGCTTAAGCCCCGGACTAGCGGCGACAGATACGCAGTATTTT. This encodes CASSLSPGLAATDTQYF.

This chain uses TRBV7-9 with TRBJ1-1, with D tentatively TRBD1 (6 bases). Trimming took 3 bases from V and 7 from J, leaving 12 bases between them. This CDR3 contains 13 residues. The germline V gene encodes CDR1 SEHNR and CDR2 FQNEAQ (reference sequence). CDR3 protein: CASSFQQGSEAFF. The CDR3 DNA follows: TGTGCCAGCAGCTTTCAACAGGGTAGTGAAGCTTTCTTT.

The genes are TRBV24-1 and TRBJ2-2; 7 bases map to TRBD2. From germline, CDR1 is KGHDR and CDR2 SFDVKD. Trimming cost V 4 bases and J 0 bases; bases outside gene matches: 4. The CDR3 length is 16 residues. The DNA of the CDR3 is TGTGCCACCAGTGACACACTAGCGCCGAACACCGGGGAGCTGTTTTTT. Protein: CATSDTLAPNTGELFF.

The chain uses TRBV6-5 and TRBJ1-5; the match to TRBD1 covers 7 bases. The CDR3 has 15 residues. Germline V gives CDR1 MNHEY, CDR2 SVGAGI. V lost 8 bases to trimming and J lost 0 bases; unmatched junction nucleotides: 7. The CDR3 DNA reads TGTGCCAGCGCGGCAGGGGGATTTAGCAATCAGCCCCAGCATTTT. Translated: CASAAGGFSNQPQHF.

The rearrangement joins TRBV4-3 to TRBJ2-2, with TRBD2 matching 8 bases. The CDR3 length is 17 residues. Germline V gives CDR1 LGHNA, CDR2 YSLEER. With 0 bases clipped from V and 4 bases from J, the junction kept 7 bases outside the gene matches. CDR3 bases: TGCGCCAGCAGCCAAGAGTCGGGGGGGCAGGCCACCGGGGAGCTGTTTTTT. Translated, it gives CASSQESGGQATGELFF.

The chain has TRBV7-9 and TRBJ2-7; TRBD1 matches at 7 bases. V dropped 6 bases and J dropped 3; count of bases not matched to a gene: 5. Germline assignment: CDR1 SEHNR and CDR2 FQNEAQ (reference sequence). CDR3 length: 13 residues. The chain's CDR3 is CASRAGTDYEQYF. The CDR3 nucleotides read TGTGCCAGCAGAGCCGGGACAGACTACGAGCAGTACTTC.

The chain uses TRBV9 and TRBJ1-5; no clear D. Germline V gene lookup returns CDR1 SGDLS and CDR2 YYNGEE. The CDR3 runs 14 residues. Trimming shortened V by 0 bases and J by 8 bases, and 12 bases separated the two germline ends. The CDR3 nucleotides read TGTGCCAGCAGCGTAGAACCCACCCTGGAGCCCCAGCATTTT. Translating gives CASSVEPTLEPQHF.

This clone was counted once. Germline and junction disagree at one end, which may indicate a read error. This rearrangement joins TRBV6-5 to TRBJ2-1; D is uncertain. Germline V CDR1 and CDR2: MNHEY, SVGAGI. This CDR3 contains 13 residues. This chain's CDR3 is CAGRSRSYNEQFF. In DNA, the CDR3 is TGTGCCGGCAGGTCTCGCTCCTACAATGAGCAGTTCTTC.

The rearrangement uses TRBV7-8 and TRBJ2-5, with TRBD2 identical over 15 bases. Trimming cost V 5 bases and J 4 bases; bases outside gene matches: 5. Germline V gene data show CDR1 as SGHVS and CDR2 as FQNEAQ. This CDR3 is 16 amino acids long. In nucleotides, the CDR3 is TGTGCCAGCAGCCGGATGGGACTAGCGGGGGGAGAGACCCAGTACTTC. Protein: CASSRMGLAGGETQYF. Using reference TRBV7-8 and TRBJ2-5 for the parts outside the CDR3, the full variable domain is GAGVSQSPRYKVAKRGQDVALRCDPISGHVSLFWYQQALGQGPEFLTYFQNEAQLDKSGLPSDRFFAERPEGSVSTLKIQRTQQEDSAVYLCASSRMGLAGGETQYFGPGTRLLVL.

The V and J genes are TRBV4-3 and TRBJ1-4, with TRBD1 as a possible D gene (5 bases). The length of the CDR3 is 15 residues. V lost 1 base, J lost 7 bases, and 13 bases lay in between. Per the germline V gene, CDR1 is LGHNA and CDR2 is YSLEER. The CDR3 here is CASSQGSGEGEKLFF. The CDR3 coding sequence is TGCGCCAGCAGCCAAGGATCGGGGGAGGGTGAAAAACTGTTTTTT.

This rearrangement joins TRBV1 to TRBJ2-5; the D call TRBD2 from the table was never checked on the DNA. TRBV1 is described as a pseudogene. The CDR3 contains 20 residues. CDR3 nucleotide sequence: TGCACCAGCAGCTACACTAGCGGGAGGGATCCAAGACTATACCAAGAGACCCAGTACTTC. It is translated as CTSSYTSGRDPRLYQETQYF.

The V gene is TRBV18, the J gene TRBJ2-2; 9 nucleotides match TRBD1. Losses at the gene ends were 6 bases for V and 4 bases for J; bases not matched to a gene: 9. The CDR3 consists of 16 residues. Per germline, CDR1 KGHSH and CDR2 LQKENI. The CDR3 protein is CASSTGTGWSTGELFF. The CDR3, as DNA: TGTGCCAGCTCCACAGGGACAGGGTGGAGCACCGGGGAGCTGTTTTTT. Variable domain in full (rest from reference TRBV18 and TRBJ2-2): NAGVMQNPRHLVRRRGQEARLRCSPMKGHSHVYWYRQLPEEGLKFMVYLQKENIIDESGMPKERFSAEFPKEGPSILRIQQVVRGDSAAYFCASSTGTGWSTGELFFGEGSRLTVL.

This clone appeared a single time. Here the CDR3 reads CASSPTPTGKETQYF. For the CDR3, the DNA is TGCGCCAGCAGCCCGACTCCGACAGGGAAGGAGACCCAGTACTTC. This chain connects TRBV4-1 to TRBJ2-5; TRBD1 aligns across 7 bases. The CDR3 length is 15 residues. Per the germline V gene, CDR1 is MGHRA and CDR2 is YSYEKL. Unmatched junction bases numbered 10, after V lost 4 bases and J lost 5 bases.

This chain's CDR3 is CASSGLGTSDQETQYF. The CDR3 nucleotides are TGCGCCAGCAGCGGGTTAGGGACTAGCGACCAAGAGACCCAGTACTTC. The chain recombines TRBV5-1 with TRBJ2-5, with 10 bases lining up with TRBD2. Losses at the gene ends were 4 bases for V and 0 bases for J; bases not matched to a gene: 6. This CDR3 spans 16 amino acids. Germline loops: CDR1 SGHRS, CDR2 YFSETQ.

V usage is TRBV9 and J usage is TRBJ1-3, with D hard to call. The CDR3 extends over 16 amino acids. CDR1 and CDR2 (germline): SGDLS, YYNGEE. V was shortened by 2 bases and J by 0 bases, with 12 bases between the two germline ends. CDR3 in DNA: TGTGCCAGCAGCGTTTTCTTCGGAGACTCTGGAAACACCATATATTTT. It specifies CASSVFFGDSGNTIYF. The complete variable domain, with remaining parts taken from reference TRBV9 and TRBJ1-3, reads DSGVTQTPKHLITATGQRVTLRCSPRSGDLSVYWYQQSLDQGLQFLIQYYNGEERAKGNILERFSAQQFPDLHSELNLSSLELGDSALYFCASSVFFGDSGNTIYFGEGSWLTVV.